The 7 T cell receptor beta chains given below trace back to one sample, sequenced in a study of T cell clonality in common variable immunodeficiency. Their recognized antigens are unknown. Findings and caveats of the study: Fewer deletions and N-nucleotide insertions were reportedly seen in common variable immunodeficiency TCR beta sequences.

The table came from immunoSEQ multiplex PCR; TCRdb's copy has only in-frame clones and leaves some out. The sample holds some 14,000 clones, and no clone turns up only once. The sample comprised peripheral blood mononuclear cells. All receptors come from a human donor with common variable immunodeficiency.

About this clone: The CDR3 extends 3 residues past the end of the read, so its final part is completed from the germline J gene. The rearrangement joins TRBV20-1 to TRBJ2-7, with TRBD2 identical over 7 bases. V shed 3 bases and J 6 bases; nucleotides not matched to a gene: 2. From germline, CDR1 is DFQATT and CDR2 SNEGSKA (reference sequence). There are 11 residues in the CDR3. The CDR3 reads CSASREGEQYF. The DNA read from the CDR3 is TGCAGTGCTAGCAGGGAGGGCGAG.

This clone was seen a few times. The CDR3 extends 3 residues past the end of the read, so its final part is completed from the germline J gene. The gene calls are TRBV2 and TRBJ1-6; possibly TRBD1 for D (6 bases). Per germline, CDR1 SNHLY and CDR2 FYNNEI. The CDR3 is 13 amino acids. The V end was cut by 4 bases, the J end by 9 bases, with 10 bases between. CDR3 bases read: TGTGCCAGCAGTGGCGGGGGCGGTTCACCC. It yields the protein CASSGGGGSP. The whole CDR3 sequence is CASSGGGGSPLHF.

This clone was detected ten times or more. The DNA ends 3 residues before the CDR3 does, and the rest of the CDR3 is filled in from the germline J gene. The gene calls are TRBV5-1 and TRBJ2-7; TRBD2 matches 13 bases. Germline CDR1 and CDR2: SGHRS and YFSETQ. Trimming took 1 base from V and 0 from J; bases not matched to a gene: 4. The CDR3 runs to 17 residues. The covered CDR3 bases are TGCGCCAGCAGCTTGTCGACTAGCGGGAGGTCCTCCTACGAG. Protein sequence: CASSLSTSGRSSYE. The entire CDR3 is CASSLSTSGRSSYEQYF.

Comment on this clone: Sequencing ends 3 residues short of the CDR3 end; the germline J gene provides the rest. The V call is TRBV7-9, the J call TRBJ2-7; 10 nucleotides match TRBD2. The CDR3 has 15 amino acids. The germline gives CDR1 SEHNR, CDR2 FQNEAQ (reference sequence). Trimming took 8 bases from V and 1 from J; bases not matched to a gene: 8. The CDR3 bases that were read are TGTGCCAGCCATACCGGGACTAGCGAGTCCTACGAG. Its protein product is CASHTGTSESYE. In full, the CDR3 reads CASHTGTSESYEQYF.

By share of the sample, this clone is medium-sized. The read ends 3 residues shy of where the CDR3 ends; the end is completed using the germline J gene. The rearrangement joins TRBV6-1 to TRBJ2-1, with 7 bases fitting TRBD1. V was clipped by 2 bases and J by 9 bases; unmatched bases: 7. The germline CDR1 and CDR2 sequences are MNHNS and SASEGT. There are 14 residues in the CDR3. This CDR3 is CASSEWTGGSEQFF. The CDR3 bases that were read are TGTGCCAGCAGTGAATGGACAGGCGGCAGTGAG.

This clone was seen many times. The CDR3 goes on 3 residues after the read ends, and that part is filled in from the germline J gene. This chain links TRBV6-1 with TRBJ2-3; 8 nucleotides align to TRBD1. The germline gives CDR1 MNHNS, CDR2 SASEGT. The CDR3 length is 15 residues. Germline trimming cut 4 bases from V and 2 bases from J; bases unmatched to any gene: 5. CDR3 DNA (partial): TGTGCCAGCAGTGCCCGGGACAGGAACACAGATACG. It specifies CASSARDRNTDT. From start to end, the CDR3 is CASSARDRNTDTQYF.

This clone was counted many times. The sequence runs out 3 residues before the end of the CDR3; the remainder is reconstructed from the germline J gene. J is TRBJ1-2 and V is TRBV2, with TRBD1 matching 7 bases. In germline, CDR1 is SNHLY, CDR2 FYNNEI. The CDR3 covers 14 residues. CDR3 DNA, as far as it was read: TGTGCCAGCAGTGAAGCCACAGGGGAACAGGGC. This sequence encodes CASSEATGEQG. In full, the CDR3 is CASSEATGEQGYTF.